This is a list of T cell receptor beta chains from one sample in a study of beta chain features in type 1 diabetes. Some clones are missing from TCRdb's copy, which holds only in-frame ones; the method was immunoSEQ multiplex PCR. The data contain 350,000 to 450,000 clones, over 11% of them singletons. The sample was naive CD4+ T cells from blood. The source is a man aged 25-45 years in good health. The CDR3 runs from the conserved cysteine through the conserved F or W. D genes are given only for firm matches. The size of a clone is reported for some rows only, either as once, few or many, or as a class for expanded clones.

j_gene	len	v_gene	d_gene	abundance	CDR3aa	CDR3nt
TRBJ1-2	16	TRBV7-2	-	few	CASSLARGLNRYGYTF	TGTGCCAGCAGCTTGGCCAGGGGCCTGAACCGCTATGGCTACACCTTC
TRBJ1-5	14	TRBV9	-	few	CASSVDQGNQPQHF	TGTGCCAGCAGCGTAGATCAGGGAAATCAGCCCCAGCATTTT
TRBJ2-1	15	TRBV25-1	TRBD2	few	CASSGLAGGYNEQFF	TGTGCCAGCAGTGGACTAGCGGGGGGATACAATGAGCAGTTCTTC
TRBJ2-1	15	TRBV7-3	-	-	CASSPTGGSYNEQFF	TGTGCCAGCAGTCCGACCGGGGGCTCCTACAATGAGCAGTTCTTC
TRBJ2-3	17	TRBV4-3	-	few	CASSQRGPPEAPDTQYF	TGCGCCAGCAGCCAACGAGGGCCACCGGAGGCCCCAGATACGCAGTATTTT
TRBJ1-2	14	TRBV19	-	-	CASSPDRANYGYTF	TGTGCCAGTAGCCCAGACCGGGCTAACTATGGCTACACCTTC
TRBJ1-2	16	TRBV9	TRBD1	few	CASSPSGQQLRDGYTF	TGTGCCAGCAGCCCGTCGGGACAGCAGTTGAGGGATGGCTACACCTTC
TRBJ1-3	11	TRBV20-1	-	few	CSAVWENTIYF	TGCAGTGCCGTTTGGGAAAACACCATATATTTT
TRBJ2-5	14	TRBV4-3	-	-	CASSQGPSEETQYF	TGCGCCAGCAGCCAAGGGCCATCCGAAGAGACCCAGTACTTC
TRBJ2-1	15	TRBV28	-	-	CASISRQRLYNEQFF	TGTGCCAGCATCAGTCGACAGCGACTCTACAATGAGCAGTTCTTC
TRBJ1-2	14	TRBV7-8	-	-	CASSFRNPNYGYTF	TGTGCCAGCAGCTTCAGGAACCCAAACTATGGCTACACCTTC
TRBJ2-7	15	TRBV7-2	TRBD2	few	CASSLDLAVSYEQYF	TGTGCCAGCAGCTTAGACCTAGCGGTCTCCTACGAGCAGTACTTC
TRBJ1-1	14	TRBV12-5	-	-	CASARGTTNTEAFF	TGTGCTAGTGCCCGAGGGACCACGAACACTGAAGCTTTCTTT
TRBJ2-1	17	TRBV14	-	few	CASSQDQGQVPYNEQFF	TGTGCCAGCAGCCAAGATCAGGGCCAGGTCCCCTACAATGAGCAGTTCTTC
TRBJ2-2	16	TRBV7-2	TRBD1	few	CASSPGPGQITGELFF	TGTGCCAGCAGCCCGGGACCGGGACAGATCACCGGGGAGCTGTTTTTT
TRBJ2-5	15	TRBV5-4	TRBD2	-	CASSLEGSGGDTQYF	TGTGCCAGCAGCTTGGAAGGTAGCGGGGGTGATACCCAGTACTTC
TRBJ2-2	15	TRBV12-5	-	few	CASGLVQGFTGELFF	TGTGCTAGTGGTTTGGTACAAGGGTTTACCGGGGAGCTGTTTTTT
TRBJ1-1	16	TRBV30	-	-	CAWSPLDPGPLTEAFF	TGTGCCTGGAGTCCTCTCGACCCGGGACCCCTGACTGAAGCTTTCTTT
TRBJ2-4	17	TRBV30	TRBD2	few	CAWSPRLAGVAKNIQYF	TGTGCCTGGAGCCCTAGACTAGCGGGAGTCGCCAAAAACATTCAGTACTTC
TRBJ2-1	14	TRBV5-1	-	-	CASSPGQANNEQFF	TGCGCCAGCAGCCCTGGACAAGCGAACAATGAGCAGTTCTTC
TRBJ2-1	14	TRBV29-1	-	many	CSVLLFVTYNEQFF	TGCAGCGTCCTTCTATTTGTTACCTACAATGAGCAGTTCTTC
TRBJ1-1	15	TRBV7-8	-	-	CASSLLGTKNTEAFF	TGTGCCAGCAGCTTACTAGGCACCAAGAACACTGAAGCTTTCTTT
TRBJ1-6	15	TRBV30	-	few	CAWSSERVGNSPLHF	TGTGCCTGGAGCTCGGAGCGGGTGGGAAATTCACCCCTCCACTTT
TRBJ2-2	16	TRBV7-9	TRBD2	-	CASSLPLAANTGELFF	TGTGCCAGCAGCTTGCCTCTAGCGGCAAACACCGGGGAGCTGTTTTTT
TRBJ2-4	15	TRBV7-2	-	few	CASSLDFRTPNIQYF	TGTGCCAGCAGCTTAGATTTTAGGACACCAAACATTCAGTACTTC
TRBJ2-5	14	TRBV7-9	TRBD2	few	CASSLVPSGETQYF	TGTGCCAGCAGCTTAGTCCCTAGCGGAGAGACCCAGTACTTC